The 3 T cell receptor beta chains reported below all come from one sample, sequenced in a study of shared clonotypes between healthy human individuals (TCRdb year 2020). The method behind the library was the immunoSEQ multiplex PCR assay. The immuneACCESS repertoire file appears here via TCRdb, limited to in-frame rearrangements. These files lack a portion of the clones; in checked studies, under half of the deficit traces to unresolved V genes, and the cause of the others is not known. For this sample the table gives approximately 1.5 million clones, of which approximately 98.5% were detected only once. Together, the top ten hold approximately 0.4% of the sample. Material for sequencing was naive CD4+ T cells sorted from blood. What this sample's cell subset or site label stands for: CD45RA+ positively selected. The receptors were sampled from a man aged 25 to 40 in good health.

The genes are TRBV18 and TRBJ1-4; D might be TRBD1 (6 bases). The CDR3 spans 14 residues. Looked up from germline, CDR1 is KGHSH and CDR2 is LQKENI. Trimming cost V 5 bases and J 2 bases, with 9 bases left between them. The CDR3 nucleotides read TGTGCCAGCTCAACAACAGGGACTAATGAAAAACTGTTTTTT. Translated: CASSTTGTNEKLFF.

This clone came up once. The V call is TRBV7-6, the J call TRBJ2-5; D is undetermined. Germline V CDR1 and CDR2: SGHVS, FNYEAQ. The CDR3 is made up of 13 amino acids. The V end was cut by 5 bases, the J end by 4 bases, with 11 bases between. The CDR3 spells CASSPRRSETQYF. The CDR3 DNA follows: TGTGCCAGCAGCCCCCGCCGGTCAGAGACCCAGTACTTC.

This chain uses TRBV6-6 with TRBJ2-7; D uncertain. The V end lost 4 bases, the J end lost 0 bases, and 7 bases lay between the germline ends. Germline V lookup: CDR1 MNHNY, CDR2 SVGAGI (reference sequence). CDR3 length: 13 residues. The CDR3 loop reads CASSFRPSYEQYF. The CDR3 DNA follows: TGTGCCAGCAGTTTCCGGCCCTCCTACGAGCAGTACTTC.